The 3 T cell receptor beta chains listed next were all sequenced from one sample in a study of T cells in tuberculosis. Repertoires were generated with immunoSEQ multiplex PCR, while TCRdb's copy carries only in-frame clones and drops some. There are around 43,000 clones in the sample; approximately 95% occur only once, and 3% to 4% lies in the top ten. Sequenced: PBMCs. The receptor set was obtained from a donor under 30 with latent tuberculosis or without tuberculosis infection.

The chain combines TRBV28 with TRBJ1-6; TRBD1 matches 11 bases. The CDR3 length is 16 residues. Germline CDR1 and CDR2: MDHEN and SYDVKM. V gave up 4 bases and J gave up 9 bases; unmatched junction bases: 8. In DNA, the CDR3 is TGTGCCAGCAGTTATTCGGGACAGGGGGAAACTTCACCCCTCCACTTT. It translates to CASSYSGQGETSPLHF.

The DNA of the CDR3 is TGTGCCAGCAGTTCCCGACAGGGGGTGGTAGCCAAAAACATTCAGTACTTC. This encodes CASSSRQGVVAKNIQYF. This sequence joins TRBV28 and TRBJ2-4; 9 bases line up with TRBD1. CDR3 length: 17 residues. J gave up 0 bases and V 4 bases, and 7 bases lay outside the gene matches. The germline CDR1 and CDR2 sequences are MDHEN and SYDVKM.

The chain's CDR3 is CATSRDHPTGLFSYGYTF. As DNA, the CDR3 is TGTGCCACCAGCAGAGATCACCCGACAGGGTTATTTAGCTATGGCTACACCTTC. J is TRBJ1-2 and V is TRBV15, with 7 bases fitting TRBD1. The CDR3 contains 18 residues. Germline V lookup: CDR1 LNHNV, CDR2 YYDKDF (reference sequence). V trimming: 0 bases; J trimming: 4 bases; junction bases outside the gene matches: 14.